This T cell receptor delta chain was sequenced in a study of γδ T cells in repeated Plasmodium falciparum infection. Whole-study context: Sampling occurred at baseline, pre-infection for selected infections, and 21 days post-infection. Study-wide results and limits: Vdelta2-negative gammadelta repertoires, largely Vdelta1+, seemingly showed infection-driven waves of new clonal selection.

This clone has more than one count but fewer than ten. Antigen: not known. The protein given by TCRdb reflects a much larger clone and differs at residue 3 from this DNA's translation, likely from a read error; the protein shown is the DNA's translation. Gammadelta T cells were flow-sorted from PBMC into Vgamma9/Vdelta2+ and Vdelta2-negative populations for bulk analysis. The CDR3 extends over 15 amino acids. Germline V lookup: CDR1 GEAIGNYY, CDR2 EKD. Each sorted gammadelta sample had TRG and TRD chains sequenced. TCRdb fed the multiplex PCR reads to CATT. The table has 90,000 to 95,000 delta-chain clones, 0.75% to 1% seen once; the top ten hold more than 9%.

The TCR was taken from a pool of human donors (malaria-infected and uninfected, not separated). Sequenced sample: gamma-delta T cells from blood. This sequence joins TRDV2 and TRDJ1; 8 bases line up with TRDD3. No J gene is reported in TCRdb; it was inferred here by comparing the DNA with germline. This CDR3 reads CARDRVGDLSDKLIF. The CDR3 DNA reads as TGTGCCCGTGACAGGGTGGGGGATTTATCCGATAAACTCATCTTT.